These 28 T cell receptor beta chains share one sample of origin, sequenced in a study of blood T cell repertoires in COVID-19. The protocol was immunoSEQ multiplex PCR, while the TCRdb copy is restricted to in-frame clones and leaves out a portion. The sample consists of approximately 260,000 clones, around 78% of them appearing once. Sample: peripheral blood. The receptors were gathered from a man aged 55-75 years who had recovered from COVID-19.

The genes are TRBV5-1 and TRBJ1-3; 10 bases match TRBD1. Germline V gene sequence: CDR1 SGHRS, CDR2 YFSETQ. V shed 5 bases, J shed 1 base, and the junction held 3 bases outside the gene matches. This CDR3 contains 15 residues. In DNA form, the CDR3 reads TGCGCCAGCAGAGCGGACAGGGGGTCTGGAAACACCATATATTTT. Amino acids: CASRADRGSGNTIYF.

J is TRBJ2-5 and V is TRBV28; D is ambiguous. CDR3 length equals 16 residues. Germline V gene lookup returns CDR1 MDHEN and CDR2 SYDVKM. The V gene lost 4 bases and the J gene lost 1 base, with 16 bases spanning the gap. The CDR3 region is CASSSYRGAAQETQYF. For the CDR3, the DNA is TGTGCCAGCAGTTCCTACCGCGGCGCGGCCCAAGAGACCCAGTACTTC.

This chain joins TRBV11-2 and TRBJ2-5, with TRBD2 identical over 7 bases. CDR3 length: 14 amino acids. CDR1 is SGHAT, CDR2 FQNNGV, per germline. V was clipped by 3 bases and J by 5 bases; unmatched bases: 6. CDR3 sequence (DNA): TGTGCCAGCAGCTTGGGGGGGTCAAGGGAGACCCAGTACTTC. Translation: CASSLGGSRETQYF.

In DNA form, the CDR3 reads TGTGCTACTCGGGACTTTTCTATGTATGAGCAGTTCTTC. Protein: CATRDFSMYEQFF. The V and J genes are TRBV10-3 and TRBJ2-1, with D perhaps TRBD2 (6 bases). The CDR3 covers 13 residues. Germline V lookup: CDR1 ENHRY, CDR2 SYGVKD.

This sequence joins TRBV6-7 and TRBJ2-5; 8 bases are a match to TRBD2. TRBV6-7 is designated an ORF whose function remains uncertain. The CDR3 runs 17 residues. V was clipped by 0 bases and J by 5 bases; unmatched bases: 11. The CDR3 DNA reads as TGTGCCAGCAGTTACTCGAGATCGGGACTAGGGCATGAGACCCAGTACTTC. This codes for CASSYSRSGLGHETQYF.

The rearrangement joins TRBV4-1 to TRBJ2-2; a weak D match, TRBD1 (6 bases). The germline V gene encodes CDR1 MGHRA and CDR2 YSYEKL. The CDR3 contains 14 residues. Trimming took 4 bases from V and 8 from J, leaving 14 bases between them. CDR3 amino acids: CASSPGAGPGELFF. CDR3 in DNA: TGCGCCAGCAGCCCAGGGGCGGGTCCGGGGGAGCTGTTTTTT.

Details on this clone: The same CDR3 is also encoded by other DNA sequences in this sample. V and J are TRBV5-1 and TRBJ1-2; TRBD1 matches at 9 bases. Germline lookup yields CDR1 SGHRS and CDR2 YFSETQ. V was clipped by 4 bases and J by 2 bases; unmatched bases: 3. The CDR3 covers 14 residues. The CDR3 sequence: CASSPGTGNYGYTF. For the CDR3, the DNA is TGCGCCAGCAGCCCTGGGACAGGGAACTATGGCTACACCTTC.

This chain links TRBV2 with TRBJ1-1; perhaps TRBD1 as D (6 bases). The CDR3 runs 12 residues. With 3 bases removed from V and 7 bases from J, the gap between germline ends came to 9 bases. The germline gives CDR1 SNHLY, CDR2 FYNNEI. CDR3 loop: CASSESGVEAFF. The CDR3 bases are TGTGCCAGCAGTGAGTCAGGGGTTGAAGCTTTCTTT.

This sequence joins TRBV15 and TRBJ2-7; weak D call: TRBD1 (5 bases). This CDR3 contains 15 residues. Germline CDR1 reads LNHNV; CDR2 reads YYDKDF (reference sequence). V was cut by 2 bases and J by 7 bases, with 18 bases left in between. The CDR3 nucleotides are TGTGCCACCAGCAGACCGGGCGTAGGGGTGAGGGAGCAGTACTTC. Translated, it gives CATSRPGVGVREQYF. Combining the CDR3 with reference TRBV15 and TRBJ2-7 gives the whole variable domain DAMVIQNPRYQVTQFGKPVTLSCSQTLNHNVMYWYQQKSSQAPKLLFHYYDKDFNNEADTPDNFQSRRPNTSFCFLDIRSPGLGDTAMYLCATSRPGVGVREQYFGPGTRLTVT.

J is TRBJ2-3 and V is TRBV6-6, with 14 bases fitting TRBD2. CDR1 and CDR2 (germline): MNHNY, SVGAGI (reference sequence). J gave up 1 base and V 5 bases, and 8 bases lay outside the gene matches. The CDR3 has 18 residues. CDR3 DNA sequence: TGTGCCAGCAGTCCCCGGACTAGCGGGGGGCGGGGCACAGATACGCAGTATTTT. Encoded protein: CASSPRTSGGRGTDTQYF.

This rearrangement joins TRBV5-4 to TRBJ1-2; 10 bases are a match to TRBD1. The V gene end was trimmed by 3 bases and the J gene end by 7 bases; junction bases not matched to a gene: 15. The CDR3 length is 17 residues. The germline gives CDR1 SGHNT, CDR2 YYREEE (reference sequence). CDR3 DNA sequence: TGTGCCAGCAGCTCGGACAGGGGGTTTGGCATGGTGACTGGCTACACCTTC. This encodes CASSSDRGFGMVTGYTF.

The chain has TRBV5-4 and TRBJ1-5, with 11 bases fitting TRBD1. In germline, CDR1 is SGHNT, CDR2 YYREEE (reference sequence). The CDR3 is 17 amino acids. The V and J ends lost 3 bases and 0 bases, in that order; junction bases with no gene match: 5. For the CDR3, the DNA is TGTGCCAGCAGCTCCGGGACAGGGGGTTTTAGCAATCAGCCCCAGCATTTT. This codes for CASSSGTGGFSNQPQHF.

This chain links TRBV28 with TRBJ1-1, with TRBD1 as a possible D gene (5 bases). The germline CDR1 and CDR2 sequences are MDHEN and SYDVKM. The germline V and J ends were trimmed by 5 bases and 4 bases, with 23 bases remaining between them. The CDR3 runs to 17 residues. CDR3 in amino acids: CASSPGGGVRFGTEAFF. CDR3 DNA sequence: TGTGCCAGCAGTCCCGGGGGGGGAGTGAGGTTTGGCACTGAAGCTTTCTTT.

This clone was detected only a few times. The chain is built from TRBV13 and TRBJ2-2; 10 bases match TRBD2. V dropped 2 bases and J dropped 7; count of bases not matched to a gene: 16. Germline values: CDR1 PRHDT, CDR2 FYEKMQ (reference sequence). This CDR3 is 19 amino acids long. This chain's CDR3 is CASSLYPAGGQLRLGELFF. CDR3 coding DNA: TGTGCCAGCAGCTTATACCCAGCGGGGGGGCAATTACGTCTCGGGGAGCTGTTTTTT.

This clone has a handful of counts. The rearrangement joins TRBV11-2 to TRBJ2-3; D possibly corresponds to TRBD1 (6 bases). Deletions cut 5 bases from V and 5 bases from J, with 20 bases between. The CDR3 covers 16 residues. Germline values: CDR1 SGHAT, CDR2 FQNNGV. For the CDR3, the DNA is TGTGCCAGCAGCCCCCAGGGGCTAACAGGCAGAGATACGCAGTATTTT. Protein: CASSPQGLTGRDTQYF. Based on the CDR3 plus reference TRBV11-2 and TRBJ2-3, the full variable domain is EAGVAQSPRYKIIEKRQSVAFWCNPISGHATLYWYQQILGQGPKLLIQFQNNGVVDDSQLPKDRFSAERLKGVDSTLKIQPAKLEDSAVYLCASSPQGLTGRDTQYFGPGTRLTVL.

The chain recombines TRBV11-2 with TRBJ1-1; D remains ambiguous. CDR1 and CDR2 from the germline V gene are SGHAT and FQNNGV. This CDR3 contains 13 residues. Deletions cut 5 bases from V and 5 bases from J, with 12 bases between. CDR3 sequence: CASSLGRETEAFF. As DNA, the CDR3 is TGTGCCAGCAGCCTAGGACGGGAAACTGAAGCTTTCTTT.

This clone was seen a single time. This chain uses TRBV24-1 with TRBJ2-7; TRBD1 aligns across 7 bases. The CDR3 consists of 15 residues. Germline loops: CDR1 KGHDR, CDR2 SFDVKD. Losses at the gene ends were 4 bases for V and 0 bases for J; bases not matched to a gene: 5. CDR3 sequence: CATSESTGDSYEQYF. For the CDR3, the DNA is TGTGCCACCAGTGAGTCTACAGGGGACTCCTACGAGCAGTACTTC.

Here the CDR3 reads CASTEQGGRTDTQYF. CDR3 in DNA: TGTGCCAGCACCGAGCAGGGAGGTCGCACAGATACGCAGTATTTT. This rearrangement joins TRBV7-2 to TRBJ2-3, with D possibly being TRBD2 (6 bases). V dropped 7 bases and J dropped 1 base, with 15 bases sitting between them. This CDR3 has 15 amino acids. Germline values: CDR1 SGHTA, CDR2 FQGNSA.

V is TRBV7-2 and J is TRBJ1-5; D is ambiguous. Trimming shortened V by 1 base and J by 4 bases, and 5 bases separated the two germline ends. Germline CDR1 reads SGHTA; CDR2 reads FQGNSA. The CDR3 has 13 amino acids. This CDR3 is CASSLDRNQPQHF. The CDR3 bases are TGTGCCAGCAGCTTAGACAGAAATCAGCCCCAGCATTTT.

The chain is built from TRBV20-1 and TRBJ2-5; 8 nucleotides agree with TRBD2. The trim removed 4 bases at V and 7 bases at J, leaving 14 bases unmatched. The CDR3 covers 15 residues. Looked up from germline, CDR1 is DFQATT and CDR2 is SNEGSKA (reference sequence). CDR3 bases: TGCAGTGCTACTGACTTCCGGACTAGCATGGTGACCCAGTACTTC. It yields the protein CSATDFRTSMVTQYF.

The chain recombines TRBV7-3 with TRBJ1-6, with 9 bases aligning to TRBD1. In germline, CDR1 is SGHTA, CDR2 FQGTGA. With 0 bases clipped from V and 9 bases from J, the junction kept 3 bases outside the gene matches. The CDR3 spans 15 residues. This CDR3 reads CASSLTGQGRSPLHF. Written as DNA, the CDR3 is TGTGCCAGCAGCTTAACGGGACAGGGCCGTTCACCCCTCCACTTT. The full variable domain, in which reference TRBV7-3 and TRBJ1-6 provide the parts outside the CDR3, is GAGVSQTPSNKVTEKGKYVELRCDPISGHTALYWYRQSLGQGPEFLIYFQGTGAADDSGLPNDRFFAVRPEGSVSTLKIQRTERGDSAVYLCASSLTGQGRSPLHFGNGTRLTVT.

This clone was counted a single time. The J gene is TRBJ2-3, the V gene TRBV21-1; no check of the table's D call, TRBD1, against the DNA was made. TRBV21-1 is described as a pseudogene. This CDR3 region has 14 residues. The CDR3 sequence is CASSKDRGSDTQYF. Written as DNA, the CDR3 is TGTGCCAGCAGCAAAGATAGGGGGTCGGATACGCAGTATTTT.

The chain carries TRBV18 and TRBJ2-7, with 10 bases lining up with TRBD1. J was trimmed by 3 bases and V by 2 bases; bases with no gene match: 7. Germline V gene data show CDR1 as KGHSH and CDR2 as LQKENI. The length of the CDR3 is 16 residues. CDR3 in amino acids: CASSPVGGTGDYEQYF. CDR3 DNA sequence: TGTGCCAGCTCACCAGTCGGCGGGACAGGGGACTACGAGCAGTACTTC.

The chain joins TRBV5-1 to TRBJ2-1; 11 bases map to TRBD1. This CDR3 comprises 16 residues. In germline, CDR1 is SGHRS, CDR2 YFSETQ. J was trimmed by 9 bases and V by 4 bases; bases with no gene match: 12. The CDR3 nucleotides are TGCGCCAGCAGCGACACGGACAGGGGGCGGCTTGGTGAGCAGTTCTTC. Its translation: CASSDTDRGRLGEQFF. Full variable domain (rest looked up from reference TRBV5-1 and TRBJ2-1): KAGVTQTPRYLIKTRGQQVTLSCSPISGHRSVSWYQQTPGQGLQFLFEYFSETQRNKGNFPGRFSGRQFSNSRSEMNVSTLELGDSALYLCASSDTDRGRLGEQFFGPGTRLTVL.

The chain couples TRBV19 to TRBJ1-2, with a tentative D call TRBD1 (6 bases). Trimming shortened V by 5 bases and J by 7 bases, and 17 bases separated the two germline ends. CDR1 and CDR2 from the germline V gene are LNHDA and SQIVND (reference sequence). This CDR3 region has 14 residues. The CDR3 DNA sequence: TGTGCCAGTAGTGCCCGGGGGGGGGCGATTGGCTACACCTTC. It codes for CASSARGGAIGYTF.

The chain employs TRBV27 and TRBJ2-7; TRBD2 aligns across 10 bases. This CDR3 spans 15 amino acids. Germline CDR1 MNHEY, CDR2 SMNVEV (reference sequence). The V gene end was trimmed by 3 bases and the J gene end by 2 bases; junction bases not matched to a gene: 4. The CDR3 here is CASSLRTSGTYEQYF. Here the CDR3 DNA reads TGTGCCAGCAGTTTGAGGACTAGCGGTACCTACGAGCAGTACTTC.

V and J are TRBV5-1 and TRBJ1-6; 7 bases map to TRBD1. The junction had 7 bases not matched to a gene; V was cut back by 4 bases and J by 6 bases. The germline CDR1 and CDR2 sequences are SGHRS and YFSETQ. This CDR3 contains 15 residues. This CDR3 reads CASSGDSPSNSPLHF. CDR3 bases: TGCGCCAGCAGCGGGGACAGCCCTTCTAATTCACCCCTCCACTTT.

This clone showed up just a few times. The J gene is TRBJ1-5, the V gene TRBV3-1 (or the pseudogene TRBV3-2); D possibly corresponds to TRBD1 (6 bases). The germline gives CDR1 LGHDT, CDR2 YNNKEL (reference sequence). The CDR3 loop spans 15 amino acids. The V end lost 4 bases, the J end lost 5 bases, and 15 bases lay between the germline ends. The CDR3 DNA reads as TGTGCCAGCAGCCTTAGAGAGGGGGGGGATCAGCCCCAGCATTTT. Its protein is CASSLREGGDQPQHF.